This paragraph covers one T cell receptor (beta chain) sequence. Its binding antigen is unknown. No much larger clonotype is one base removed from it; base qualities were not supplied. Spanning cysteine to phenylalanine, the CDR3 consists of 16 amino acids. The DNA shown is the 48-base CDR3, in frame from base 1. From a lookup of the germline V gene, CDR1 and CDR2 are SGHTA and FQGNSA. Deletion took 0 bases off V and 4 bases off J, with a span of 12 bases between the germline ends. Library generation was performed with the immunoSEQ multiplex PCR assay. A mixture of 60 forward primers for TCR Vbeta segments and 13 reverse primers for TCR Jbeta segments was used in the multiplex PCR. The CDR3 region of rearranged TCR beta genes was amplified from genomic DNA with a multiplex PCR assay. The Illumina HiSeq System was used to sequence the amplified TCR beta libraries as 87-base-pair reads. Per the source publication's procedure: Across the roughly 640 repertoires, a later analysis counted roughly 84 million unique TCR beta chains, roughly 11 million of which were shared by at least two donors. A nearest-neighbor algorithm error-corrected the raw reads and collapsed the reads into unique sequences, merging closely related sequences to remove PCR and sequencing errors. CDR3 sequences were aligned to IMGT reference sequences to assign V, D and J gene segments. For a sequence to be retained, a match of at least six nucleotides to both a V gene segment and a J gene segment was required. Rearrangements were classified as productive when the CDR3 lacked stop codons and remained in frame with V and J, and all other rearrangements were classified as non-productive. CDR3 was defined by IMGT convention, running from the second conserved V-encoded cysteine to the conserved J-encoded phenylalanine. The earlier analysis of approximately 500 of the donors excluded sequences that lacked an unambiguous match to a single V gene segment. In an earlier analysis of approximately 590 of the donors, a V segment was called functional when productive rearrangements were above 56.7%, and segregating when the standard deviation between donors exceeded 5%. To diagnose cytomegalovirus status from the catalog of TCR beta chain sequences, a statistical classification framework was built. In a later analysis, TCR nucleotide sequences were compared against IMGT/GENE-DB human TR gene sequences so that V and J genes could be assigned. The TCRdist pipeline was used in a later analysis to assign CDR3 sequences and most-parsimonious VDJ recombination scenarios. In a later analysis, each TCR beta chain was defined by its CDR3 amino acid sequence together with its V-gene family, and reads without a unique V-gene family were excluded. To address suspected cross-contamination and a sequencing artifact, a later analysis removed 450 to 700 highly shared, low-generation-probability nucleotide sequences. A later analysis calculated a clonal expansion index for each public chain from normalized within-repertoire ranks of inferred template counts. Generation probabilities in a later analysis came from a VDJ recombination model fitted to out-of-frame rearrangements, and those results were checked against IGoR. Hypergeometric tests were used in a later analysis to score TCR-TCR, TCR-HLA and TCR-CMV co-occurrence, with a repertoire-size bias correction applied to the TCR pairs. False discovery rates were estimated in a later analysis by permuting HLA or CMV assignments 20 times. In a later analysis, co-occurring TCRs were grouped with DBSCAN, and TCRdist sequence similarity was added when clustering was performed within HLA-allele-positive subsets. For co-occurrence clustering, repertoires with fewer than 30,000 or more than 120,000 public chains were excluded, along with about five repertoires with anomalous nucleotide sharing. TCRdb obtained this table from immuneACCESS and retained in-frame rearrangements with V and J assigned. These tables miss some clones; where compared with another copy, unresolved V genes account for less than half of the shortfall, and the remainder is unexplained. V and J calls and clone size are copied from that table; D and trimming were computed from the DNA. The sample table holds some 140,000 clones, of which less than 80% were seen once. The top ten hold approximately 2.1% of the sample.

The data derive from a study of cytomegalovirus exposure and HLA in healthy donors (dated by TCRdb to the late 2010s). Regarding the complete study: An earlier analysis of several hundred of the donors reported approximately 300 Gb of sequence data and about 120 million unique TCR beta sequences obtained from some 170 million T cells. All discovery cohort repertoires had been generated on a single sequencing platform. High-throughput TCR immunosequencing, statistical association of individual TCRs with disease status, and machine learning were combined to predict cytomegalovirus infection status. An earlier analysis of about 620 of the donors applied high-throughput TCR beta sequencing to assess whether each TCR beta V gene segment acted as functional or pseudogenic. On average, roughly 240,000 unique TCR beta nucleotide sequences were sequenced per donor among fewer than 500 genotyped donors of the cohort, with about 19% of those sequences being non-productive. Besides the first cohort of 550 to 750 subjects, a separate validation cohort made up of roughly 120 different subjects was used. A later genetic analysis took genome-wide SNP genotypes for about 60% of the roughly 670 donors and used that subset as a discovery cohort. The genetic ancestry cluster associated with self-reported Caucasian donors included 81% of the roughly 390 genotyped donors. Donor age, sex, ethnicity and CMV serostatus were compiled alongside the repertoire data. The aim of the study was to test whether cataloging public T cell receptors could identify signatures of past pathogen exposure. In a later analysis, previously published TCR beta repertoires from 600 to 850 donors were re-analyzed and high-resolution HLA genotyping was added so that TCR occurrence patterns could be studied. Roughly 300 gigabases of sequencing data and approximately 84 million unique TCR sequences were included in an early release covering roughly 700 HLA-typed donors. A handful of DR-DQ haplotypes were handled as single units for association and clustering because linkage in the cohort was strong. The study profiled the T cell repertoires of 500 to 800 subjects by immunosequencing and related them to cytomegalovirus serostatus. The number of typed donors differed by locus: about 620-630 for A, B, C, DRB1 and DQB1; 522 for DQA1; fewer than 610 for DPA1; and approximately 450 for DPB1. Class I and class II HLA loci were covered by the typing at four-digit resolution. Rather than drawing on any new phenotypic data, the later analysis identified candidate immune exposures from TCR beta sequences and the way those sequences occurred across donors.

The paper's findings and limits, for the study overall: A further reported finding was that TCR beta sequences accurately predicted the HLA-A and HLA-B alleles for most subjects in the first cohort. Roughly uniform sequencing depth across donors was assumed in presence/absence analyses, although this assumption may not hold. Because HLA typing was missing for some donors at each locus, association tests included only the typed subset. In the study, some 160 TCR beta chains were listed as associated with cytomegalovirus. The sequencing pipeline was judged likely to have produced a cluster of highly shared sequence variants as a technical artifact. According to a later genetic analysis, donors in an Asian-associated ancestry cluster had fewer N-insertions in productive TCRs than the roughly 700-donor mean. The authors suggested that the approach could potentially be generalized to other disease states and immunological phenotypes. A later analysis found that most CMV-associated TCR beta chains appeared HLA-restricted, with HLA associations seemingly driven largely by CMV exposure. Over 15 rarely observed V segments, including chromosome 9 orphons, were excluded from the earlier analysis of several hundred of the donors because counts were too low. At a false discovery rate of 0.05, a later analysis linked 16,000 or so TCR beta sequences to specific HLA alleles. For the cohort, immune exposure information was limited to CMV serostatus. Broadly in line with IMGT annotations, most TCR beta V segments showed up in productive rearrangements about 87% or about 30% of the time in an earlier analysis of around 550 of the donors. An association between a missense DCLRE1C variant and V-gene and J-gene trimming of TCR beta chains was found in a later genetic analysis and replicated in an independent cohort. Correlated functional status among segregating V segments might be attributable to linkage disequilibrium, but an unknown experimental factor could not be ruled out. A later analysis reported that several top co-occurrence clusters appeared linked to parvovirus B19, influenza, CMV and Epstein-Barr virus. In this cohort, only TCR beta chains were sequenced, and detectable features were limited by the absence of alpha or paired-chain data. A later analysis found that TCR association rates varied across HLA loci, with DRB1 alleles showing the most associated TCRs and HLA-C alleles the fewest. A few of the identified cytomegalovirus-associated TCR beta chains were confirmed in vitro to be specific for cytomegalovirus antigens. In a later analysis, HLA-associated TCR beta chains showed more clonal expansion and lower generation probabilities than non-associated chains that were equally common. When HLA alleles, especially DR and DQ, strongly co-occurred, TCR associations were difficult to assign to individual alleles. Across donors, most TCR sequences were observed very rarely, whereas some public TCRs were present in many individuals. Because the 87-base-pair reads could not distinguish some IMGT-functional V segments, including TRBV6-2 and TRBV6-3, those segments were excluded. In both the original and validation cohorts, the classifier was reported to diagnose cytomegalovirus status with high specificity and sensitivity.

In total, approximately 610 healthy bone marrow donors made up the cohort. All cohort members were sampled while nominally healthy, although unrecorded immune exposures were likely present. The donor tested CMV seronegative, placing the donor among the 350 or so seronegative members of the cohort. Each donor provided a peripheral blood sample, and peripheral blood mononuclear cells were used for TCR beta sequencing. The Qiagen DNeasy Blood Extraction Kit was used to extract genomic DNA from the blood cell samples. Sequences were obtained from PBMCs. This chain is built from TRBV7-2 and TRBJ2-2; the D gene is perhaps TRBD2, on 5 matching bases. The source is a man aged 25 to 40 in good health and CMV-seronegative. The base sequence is TGTGCCAGCAGCTTAGCGTTGGCGAGGGCCACCGGGGAGCTGTTTTTT. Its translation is CASSLALARATGELFF.